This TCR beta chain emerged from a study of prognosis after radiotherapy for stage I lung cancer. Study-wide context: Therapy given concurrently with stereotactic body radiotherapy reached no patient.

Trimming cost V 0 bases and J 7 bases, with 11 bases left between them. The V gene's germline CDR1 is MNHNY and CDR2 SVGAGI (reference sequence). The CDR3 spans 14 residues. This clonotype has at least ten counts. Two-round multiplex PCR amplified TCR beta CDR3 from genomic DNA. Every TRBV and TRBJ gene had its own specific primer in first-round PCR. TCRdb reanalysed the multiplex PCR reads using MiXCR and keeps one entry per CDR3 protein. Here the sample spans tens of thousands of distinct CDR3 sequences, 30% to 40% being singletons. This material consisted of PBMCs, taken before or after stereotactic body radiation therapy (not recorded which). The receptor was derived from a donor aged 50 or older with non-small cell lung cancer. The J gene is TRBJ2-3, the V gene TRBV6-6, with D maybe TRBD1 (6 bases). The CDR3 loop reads CASSYSGASYTQYF. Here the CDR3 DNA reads TGTGCCAGCAGTTACTCGGGGGCCTCGTATACGCAGTATTTT.